These T cell receptor beta chains were read from a single sample in a study of PD-L1 blockade in urothelial cancer. TCRdb's copy holds only in-frame clones and misses some; the assay was immunoSEQ multiplex PCR. This sample has more than 30,000 clones, with 75% to 90% found just once. The input for sequencing was PBMCs, taken around atezolizumab (anti-PD-L1) treatment. The receptor source for this set is a man over 45 with urothelial cancer. The CDR3 runs from the conserved cysteine through the conserved F or W. Fields, in order: CDR3 protein, CDR3 DNA, clone size, D gene, V gene, J gene. The D gene is left open where the match is weak. Clone size, where shown, is once, few, many, or a class for clones that have expanded.

CDR3: CASSKGLDTDTQYF
DNA: TGTGCCAGCAGCAAGGGACTAGACACAGATACGCAGTATTTT
size: .
D: TRBD2
V: TRBV5-4
J: TRBJ2-3

CDR3: CAILKRGSYEQYF
DNA: TGTGCCATCCTAAAGCGAGGCTCCTACGAGCAGTACTTC
size: few
D: .
V: TRBV6-1
J: TRBJ2-7

CDR3: CAWSSGQDHSPLHF
DNA: TGTGCCTGGAGTTCGGGACAGGATCATTCACCCCTCCACTTT
size: .
D: TRBD1
V: TRBV30
J: TRBJ1-6

CDR3: CASRGTATGELFF
DNA: TGTGCCAGCAGAGGGACAGCCACCGGGGAGCTGTTTTTT
size: .
D: TRBD1
V: TRBV28
J: TRBJ2-2

CDR3: CASGLVNVGGFNQPQHF
DNA: TGTGCTAGTGGTTTGGTAAACGTTGGAGGATTCAATCAGCCCCAGCATTTT
size: .
D: .
V: TRBV12-5
J: TRBJ1-5

CDR3: CASSLAGLGTDTQYF
DNA: TGCGCCAGCAGCTTGGCAGGGTTGGGCACAGATACGCAGTATTTT
size: .
D: .
V: TRBV5-1
J: TRBJ2-3

CDR3: CASGLASQGGTQYF
DNA: TGTGCCAGCGGACTAGCGAGCCAGGGGGGGACCCAGTACTTC
size: .
D: TRBD2
V: TRBV6-5
J: TRBJ2-5

CDR3: CASSPEEVRLKQTQYF
DNA: TGCGCCAGCAGCCCAGAGGAAGTCAGGCTGAAACAGACCCAGTACTTC
size: .
D: .
V: TRBV4-1
J: TRBJ2-5

CDR3: CASSPGVLAGYEQYF
DNA: TGTGCCAGCAGCCCAGGGGTCCTAGCGGGATACGAGCAGTACTTC
size: .
D: TRBD2
V: TRBV9
J: TRBJ2-7

CDR3: CASRDRGNREQYF
DNA: TGTGCCAGTCGGGACAGGGGGAATCGGGAGCAGTACTTC
size: .
D: TRBD1
V: TRBV19
J: TRBJ2-7

CDR3: CASRSGTGGETQYF
DNA: TGTGCCAGCAGGTCCGGGACGGGGGGAGAGACCCAGTACTTC
size: .
D: TRBD2
V: TRBV28
J: TRBJ2-5

CDR3: CASSRPAGGASGTGELFF
DNA: TGTGCCAGCAGTCGCCCCGCGGGGGGGGCATCGGGCACCGGGGAGCTGTTTTTT
size: once
D: TRBD2
V: TRBV5-4
J: TRBJ2-2

CDR3: CASSFSRVGEKLFF
DNA: TGTGCCAGCAGTTTTTCGCGGGTAGGGGAAAAACTGTTTTTT
size: once
D: .
V: TRBV27
J: TRBJ1-4

CDR3: CATGHRGQGAGEQYF
DNA: TGTGCCACCGGTCATCGGGGACAGGGGGCGGGTGAGCAGTACTTC
size: .
D: TRBD1
V: TRBV15
J: TRBJ2-7

CDR3: CASSPLRETQYF
DNA: TGTGCCAGCAGTCCTCTCAGAGAGACCCAGTACTTC
size: .
D: .
V: TRBV28
J: TRBJ2-5

CDR3: CASSTREVGNEQFF
DNA: TGTGCCAGCAGCACCAGGGAGGTTGGGAATGAGCAGTTCTTC
size: .
D: .
V: TRBV7-3
J: TRBJ2-1

CDR3: CASSPTGIYEQYF
DNA: TGCGCCAGCAGCCCGACAGGTATCTACGAGCAGTACTTC
size: .
D: .
V: TRBV5-1
J: TRBJ2-7

CDR3: CASSYSPSGDYEQYF
DNA: TGTGCCAGCAGTTACTCACCTAGCGGAGACTACGAGCAGTACTTC
size: .
D: TRBD2
V: TRBV6-5
J: TRBJ2-7

CDR3: CASSFTVSNTEAFF
DNA: TGCGCCAGCAGCTTTACGGTTTCGAACACTGAAGCTTTCTTT
size: .
D: .
V: TRBV5-1
J: TRBJ1-1

CDR3: CASSQGDSTYEQYF
DNA: TGCGCCAGCAGCCAAGGGGACAGTACCTACGAGCAGTACTTC
size: .
D: TRBD1
V: TRBV4-1
J: TRBJ2-7

CDR3: CASSGSSYNSPLHF
DNA: TGTGCCAGCAGTGGCTCATCCTATAATTCACCCCTCCACTTT
size: .
D: .
V: TRBV6-5
J: TRBJ1-6

CDR3: CASSPLGSGNGYTF
DNA: TGTGCCAGTAGTCCTCTTGGGTCGGGGAATGGCTACACCTTC
size: .
D: .
V: TRBV19
J: TRBJ1-2

CDR3: CATSRDGSYEQYF
DNA: TGTGCCACCAGCAGAGATGGGAGCTACGAGCAGTACTTC
size: .
D: .
V: TRBV15
J: TRBJ2-7

CDR3: CASSLARTDYGYTF
DNA: TGCGCCAGCAGCTTGGCAAGGACAGACTATGGCTACACCTTC
size: once
D: .
V: TRBV5-1
J: TRBJ1-2

CDR3: CASSQDPAGGSTDTQYF
DNA: TGCGCCAGCAGCCAAGATCCAGCGGGGGGGAGCACAGATACGCAGTATTTT
size: .
D: TRBD2
V: TRBV4-1
J: TRBJ2-3

CDR3: CASSTTSVYYGYTF
DNA: TGTGCCAGCAGTACAACAAGCGTTTACTATGGCTACACCTTC
size: .
D: .
V: TRBV6-5
J: TRBJ1-2

CDR3: CASSLWPGGGGYTF
DNA: TGTGCCAGCAGTTTATGGCCAGGGGGCGGTGGCTACACCTTC
size: .
D: TRBD1
V: TRBV27
J: TRBJ1-2

CDR3: CAWSPAPRLARTYEQYF
DNA: TGTGCCTGGAGTCCCGCCCCAAGACTAGCCAGGACCTACGAGCAGTACTTC
size: few
D: TRBD2
V: TRBV30
J: TRBJ2-7

CDR3: CASSFVGGNSPLHF
DNA: TGTGCCAGCAGCTTCGTAGGCGGAAATTCACCCCTCCACTTT
size: .
D: .
V: TRBV5-6
J: TRBJ1-6

CDR3: CATSKGSKNIQYF
DNA: TGTGCCACCAGCAAGGGGTCCAAAAACATTCAGTACTTC
size: .
D: .
V: TRBV15
J: TRBJ2-4

CDR3: CASSYVVLEGNTIYF
DNA: TGTGCCAGCAGTTACGTAGTTCTAGAAGGAAACACCATATATTTT
size: few
D: .
V: TRBV6-5
J: TRBJ1-3

CDR3: CASSQGISGSTDTQYF
DNA: TGCGCCAGCAGCCAAGGTATTAGCGGGAGTACAGATACGCAGTATTTT
size: .
D: TRBD2
V: TRBV4-3
J: TRBJ2-3

CDR3: CASSARDYRSGTHNEQFF
DNA: TGTGCCAGCAGCGCCCGGGACTACCGGTCTGGGACTCACAATGAGCAGTTCTTC
size: .
D: TRBD2
V: TRBV9
J: TRBJ2-1

CDR3: CASSMGTGGAGANVLTF
DNA: TGTGCCAGTAGTATGGGGACAGGGGGCGCTGGGGCCAACGTCCTGACTTTC
size: .
D: TRBD1
V: TRBV19
J: TRBJ2-6

CDR3: CASSTPGTGENIQYF
DNA: TGTGCCAGTAGTACCCCTGGGACGGGGGAAAACATTCAGTACTTC
size: once
D: .
V: TRBV19
J: TRBJ2-4

CDR3: CSVDRGYEQYF
DNA: TGCAGCGTCGACAGGGGGTACGAGCAGTACTTC
size: few
D: TRBD1
V: TRBV29-1
J: TRBJ2-7

CDR3: CAWSYYSPNTEAFF
DNA: TGTGCCTGGAGTTATTACAGCCCGAACACTGAAGCTTTCTTT
size: few
D: .
V: TRBV30
J: TRBJ1-1

CDR3: CASSMLAVYGYTF
DNA: TGTGCCAGTAGTATGCTGGCGGTCTATGGCTACACCTTC
size: .
D: .
V: TRBV19
J: TRBJ1-2

CDR3: CASTRLADQETQYF
DNA: TGTGCCAGCACCCGGCTAGCAGATCAAGAGACCCAGTACTTC
size: .
D: .
V: TRBV9
J: TRBJ2-5

CDR3: CASSRARLSGGVTDTQYF
DNA: TGTGCCAGCAGCCGCGCGCGACTTAGCGGGGGGGTTACAGATACGCAGTATTTT
size: few
D: TRBD2
V: TRBV5-6
J: TRBJ2-3

CDR3: CASSFPGGSYTDTQYF
DNA: TGTGCCAGCAGCTTCCCGGGAGGGTCTTACACAGATACGCAGTATTTT
size: .
D: TRBD2
V: TRBV5-4
J: TRBJ2-3

CDR3: CASSEGSTQYF
DNA: TGTGCCAGCAGTGAAGGCTCGACCCAGTACTTC
size: .
D: .
V: TRBV25-1
J: TRBJ2-5

CDR3: CASRSDSPSSYNEQFF
DNA: TGTGCCAGCAGGAGCGATTCCCCGAGCTCCTACAATGAGCAGTTCTTC
size: once
D: .
V: TRBV7-9
J: TRBJ2-1

CDR3: CASSTHAGVDTGELFF
DNA: TGTGCCAGCAGCACCCATGCGGGAGTCGACACCGGGGAGCTGTTTTTT
size: once
D: .
V: TRBV21-1
J: TRBJ2-2

CDR3: CASSPSKPQETQYF
DNA: TGTGCCAGCTCACCGAGTAAGCCTCAAGAGACCCAGTACTTC
size: .
D: .
V: TRBV18
J: TRBJ2-5

CDR3: CASGRGGGTYEQYF
DNA: TGCGCCAGCGGTCGGGGCGGGGGGACCTACGAGCAGTACTTC
size: .
D: TRBD2
V: TRBV5-1
J: TRBJ2-7

CDR3: CASSPFLMTPGGEQYF
DNA: TGTGCCAGCAGCCCCTTTTTGATGACACCCGGGGGCGAGCAGTACTTC
size: .
D: .
V: TRBV9
J: TRBJ2-7

CDR3: CATSRDREFSYTF
DNA: TGTGCCACCAGCAGGGACAGGGAATTCAGCTACACCTTC
size: .
D: TRBD1
V: TRBV15
J: TRBJ1-2

CDR3: CASSPGSLGNTIYF
DNA: TGCGCCAGCAGTCCGGGATCTCTTGGAAACACCATATATTTT
size: .
D: .
V: TRBV10-2
J: TRBJ1-3

CDR3: CASSLRSGTGGREQYF
DNA: TGTGCCAGCAGCTTAAGGAGCGGGACAGGGGGCCGGGAGCAGTACTTC
size: .
D: TRBD1
V: TRBV7-6
J: TRBJ2-7

CDR3: CASSPPGGITGELFF
DNA: TGTGCCAGCAGCCCGCCGGGGGGAATCACCGGGGAGCTGTTTTTT
size: few
D: TRBD2
V: TRBV5-6
J: TRBJ2-2

CDR3: CASSPVDRGFSYEQYF
DNA: TGTGCCAGCAGCCCCGTAGACAGGGGTTTTTCCTACGAGCAGTACTTC
size: .
D: TRBD1
V: TRBV11-2
J: TRBJ2-7

CDR3: CASFLGQGENYGYTF
DNA: TGTGCCAGCTTCCTCGGACAGGGAGAGAACTATGGCTACACCTTC
size: .
D: TRBD1
V: TRBV6-1
J: TRBJ1-2